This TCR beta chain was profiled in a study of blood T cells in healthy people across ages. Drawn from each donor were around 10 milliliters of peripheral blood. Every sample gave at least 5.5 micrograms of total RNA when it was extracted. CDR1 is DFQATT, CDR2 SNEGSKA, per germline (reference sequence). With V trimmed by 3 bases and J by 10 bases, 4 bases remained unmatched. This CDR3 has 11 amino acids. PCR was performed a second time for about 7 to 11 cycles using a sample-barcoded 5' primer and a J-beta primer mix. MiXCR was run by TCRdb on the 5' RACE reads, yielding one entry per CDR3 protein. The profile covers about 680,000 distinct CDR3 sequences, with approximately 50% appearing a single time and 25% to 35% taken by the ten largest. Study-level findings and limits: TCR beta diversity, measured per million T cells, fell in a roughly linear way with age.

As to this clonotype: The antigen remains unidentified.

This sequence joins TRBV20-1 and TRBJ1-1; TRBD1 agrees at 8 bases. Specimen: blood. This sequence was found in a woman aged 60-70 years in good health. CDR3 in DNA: TGCAGTGCTAGTTGGGGGACAGGAGCTTTCTTT. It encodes CSASWGTGAFF.